Presented here are 23 T cell receptor beta chains from one specimen sequenced in a study of cytomegalovirus exposure and HLA in healthy donors. The PCR used 60 Vbeta and 13 Jbeta primers. Some clones are missing from TCRdb's copy, which holds only in-frame ones; the method was immunoSEQ multiplex PCR. The sample carries over 95,000 clones, about three quarters recorded once. Sequenced sample: PBMCs. These receptor sequences come from a female donor in good health and CMV-seronegative.

Comment on this clone: Other DNA variants within this sample encode the same CDR3. The chain recombines TRBV5-4 with TRBJ1-3; D unclear. The CDR3 runs 15 residues. Germline V CDR1 and CDR2: SGHNT, YYREEE (reference sequence). V lost 2 bases, J lost 4 bases, and 13 bases lay in between. CDR3 sequence: CASSFQSPGGNTIYF. The CDR3 DNA follows: TGTGCCAGCAGCTTTCAGAGCCCGGGGGGAAACACCATATATTTT.

The J gene is TRBJ2-5, the V gene TRBV7-2, with 10 bases aligning to TRBD2. Trimming cost V 1 base and J 5 bases; bases outside gene matches: 4. Germline values: CDR1 SGHTA, CDR2 FQGNSA. The CDR3 is 15 residues long. The CDR3 sequence is CASSLGLAGSETQYF. CDR3 DNA sequence: TGTGCCAGCAGCTTAGGACTAGCGGGTTCTGAGACCCAGTACTTC. Combining the CDR3 with reference TRBV7-2 and TRBJ2-5 gives the whole variable domain GAGVSQSPSNKVTEKGKDVELRCDPISGHTALYWYRQSLGQGLEFLIYFQGNSAPDKSGLPSDRFSAERTGGSVSTLTIQRTQQEDSAVYLCASSLGLAGSETQYFGPGTRLLVL.

This chain joins TRBV7-9 and TRBJ2-1, with D perhaps matching TRBD1 (5 bases). Looked up from germline, CDR1 is SEHNR and CDR2 is FQNEAQ (reference sequence). The CDR3 is 12 residues long. Trimming took off 6 bases at V and 8 bases at J, with 11 bases between the two ends. CDR3 amino acids: CASRGVYDEQFF. DNA of the CDR3: TGTGCCAGCAGAGGGGTTTATGATGAGCAGTTCTTC.

The gene calls are TRBV10-1 and TRBJ2-5, with 7 bases lining up with TRBD1. This CDR3 is 13 amino acids long. J lost 4 bases, V lost 3 bases, and 2 bases had no gene match. Germline-derived CDR1 and CDR2 are WNHNN and SYGVQD (reference sequence). The CDR3 region has the DNA TGCGCCAGCAGTGAAAGGGGGCGAGAGACCCAGTACTTC. Amino acid sequence: CASSERGRETQYF.

The chain employs TRBV5-8 and TRBJ2-3; TRBD1 is a possible D gene (5 bases). The V gene's germline CDR1 is SGHTS and CDR2 YDEGEE. V lost 3 bases and J 5 bases, leaving 16 bases between the germline ends. The CDR3 runs 15 residues. The CDR3 spells CASSSLQGAGDTQYF. The DNA for the CDR3 is TGTGCCAGCAGCTCCTTGCAAGGGGCCGGAGATACGCAGTATTTT.

This chain links TRBV18 with TRBJ1-3, with D possibly matching TRBD1 (6 bases). The CDR3 spans 15 residues. Trimming removed 3 bases at V and 8 bases at J, with 17 bases between. The germline gives CDR1 KGHSH, CDR2 LQKENI. Written as DNA, the CDR3 is TGTGCCAGCTCACCGCCAGGGGCCGGTTCGTACACCATATATTTT. Its translation: CASSPPGAGSYTIYF.

This sequence joins TRBV6-6 and TRBJ2-2, with no clear D. Germline CDR1 and CDR2: MNHNY and SVGAGI (reference sequence). Between the trimmed V and J ends, which lost 4 bases and 3 bases, there was a span of 3 bases. The CDR3 length is 12 residues. CDR3 nucleotides: TGTGCCAGCAGTTCCTACACCGGGGAGCTGTTTTTT. This codes for CASSSYTGELFF.

The rearrangement joins TRBV18 to TRBJ1-4; 7 bases agree with TRBD1. The junction had 12 bases not matched to a gene; V was cut back by 6 bases and J by 8 bases. CDR3 size: 15 residues. Germline V gives CDR1 KGHSH, CDR2 LQKENI. The CDR3 is CASSRKTGRYEKLFF. The CDR3 nucleotides are TGTGCCAGCTCCCGTAAGACAGGGCGATACGAAAAACTGTTTTTT.

The rearrangement links TRBV9 to TRBJ2-4; 7 bases agree with TRBD1. Losses at the gene ends were 0 bases for V and 1 base for J; bases not matched to a gene: 1. The CDR3 has 15 amino acids. Germline loops: CDR1 SGDLS, CDR2 YYNGEE. CDR3 protein: CASSVEQGAKNIQYF. Written as DNA, the CDR3 is TGTGCCAGCAGCGTAGAACAGGGGGCCAAAAACATTCAGTACTTC.

This chain uses TRBV5-4 with TRBJ1-1; D might be TRBD1 (6 bases). Per germline, CDR1 SGHNT and CDR2 YYREEE (reference sequence). The CDR3 consists of 11 residues. V shed 5 bases and J shed 5 bases, with 7 bases lying between them. CDR3 DNA sequence: TGTGCCAGCAGGCAGGGGACTGAAGCTTTCTTT. Translation gives CASRQGTEAFF. The whole variable domain, remainder taken from reference TRBV5-4 and TRBJ1-1, is ETGVTQSPTHLIKTRGQQVTLRCSSQSGHNTVSWYQQALGQGPQFIFQYYREEENGRGNFPPRFSGLQFPNYSSELNVNALELDDSALYLCASRQGTEAFFGQGTRLTVV.

The chain is built from TRBV5-1 and TRBJ1-1; 9 bases are shared with TRBD1. Germline-derived CDR1 and CDR2 are SGHRS and YFSETQ. V lost 4 bases and J lost 5; bases outside the gene matches: 9. CDR3 length: 15 residues. DNA for the CDR3: TGCGCCAGCAGCCGCGGGACAGGGCCTGAGACTGAAGCTTTCTTT. Translating gives CASSRGTGPETEAFF.

CDR3 in amino acids: CASSFTGIVKNTIYF. CDR3 sequence (DNA): TGTGCCAGCAGTTTCACAGGGATTGTGAAGAACACCATATATTTT. The chain couples TRBV14 to TRBJ1-3; the D gene is possibly TRBD1 (6 bases). CDR3 length: 15 residues. Looked up from germline, CDR1 is SGHDN and CDR2 is FVKESK. With 6 bases removed from V and 7 bases from J, the gap between germline ends came to 19 bases. Drawing the rest from reference TRBV14 and TRBJ1-3, the complete variable domain is EAGVTQFPSHSVIEKGQTVTLRCDPISGHDNLYWYRRVMGKEIKFLLHFVKESKQDESGMPNNRFLAERTGGTYSTLKVQPAELEDSGVYFCASSFTGIVKNTIYFGEGSWLTVV.

This clone was seen only a few times. The chain employs TRBV19 and TRBJ2-7; 7 nucleotides align to TRBD1. Losses at the gene ends were 3 bases for V and 12 bases for J; bases not matched to a gene: 5. Germline values: CDR1 LNHDA, CDR2 SQIVND (reference sequence). The CDR3 runs to 11 residues. The CDR3 DNA is TGTGCCAGTAGTATTAAGGACAGGCTGTACTTC. This encodes CASSIKDRLYF. The whole variable domain, remainder taken from reference TRBV19 and TRBJ2-7, is DGGITQSPKYLFRKEGQNVTLSCEQNLNHDAMYWYRQDPGQGLRLIYYSQIVNDFQKGDIAEGYSVSREKKESFPLTVTSAQKNPTAFYLCASSIKDRLYFGPGTRLTVT.

The chain uses TRBV29-1 and TRBJ1-1; D gene unclear. This CDR3 spans 12 amino acids. Germline CDR1 is SQVTM and CDR2 is ANQGSEA. Trimming took off 7 bases at V and 1 base at J, with 10 bases between the two ends. CDR3 region: CSGSVRNTEAFF. The DNA of the CDR3 is TGCAGCGGTTCGGTCCGGAACACTGAAGCTTTCTTT. Complete variable domain (other parts from reference TRBV29-1 and TRBJ1-1): SAVISQKPSRDICQRGTSLTIQCQVDSQVTMMFWYRQQPGQSLTLIATANQGSEATYESGFVIDKFPISRPNLTFSTLTVSNMSPEDSSIYLCSGSVRNTEAFFGQGTRLTVV.

This clone was counted a single time. The V gene is TRBV10-2, the J gene TRBJ1-6; 9 bases line up with TRBD1. CDR1 WSHSY and CDR2 SAAADI come from the germline V gene. The V and J ends lost 6 bases and 4 bases, in that order; junction bases with no gene match: 4. The CDR3 has 15 amino acids. This CDR3 reads CASRAGQGYNSPLHF. CDR3 bases: TGCGCCAGCAGGGCCGGACAGGGGTATAATTCACCCCTCCACTTT.

This clone was seen once. The chain couples TRBV12-5 to TRBJ2-7; tentative D call: TRBD1 (6 bases). V was trimmed by 7 bases and J by 2 bases, leaving 15 bases between them. The germline V gene encodes CDR1 LGHNT and CDR2 FRNRAP. The CDR3 is made up of 14 amino acids. DNA for the CDR3: TGTGCTAGTGAGATCAACAGGGCCCCCTACGAGCAGTACTTC. As protein: CASEINRAPYEQYF.

The chain carries TRBV12-5 and TRBJ2-3; 12 positions agree with TRBD2. The trim removed 8 bases at V and 7 bases at J, leaving 7 bases unmatched. CDR3 length: 14 residues. Per the germline V gene, CDR1 is LGHNT and CDR2 is FRNRAP. The DNA for the CDR3 is TGTGCTAGTTTAGCTAGCGGGGGGGTTAATACGCAGTATTTT. Protein sequence: CASLASGGVNTQYF.

The V gene is TRBV5-6, the J gene TRBJ1-2, with TRBD1 matching over 7 bases. Trimming took 3 bases from V and 5 from J; bases not matched to a gene: 10. Germline assignment: CDR1 SGHDT and CDR2 YYEEEE. CDR3 length: 15 residues. The CDR3 loop is CASSSRTGQLYGYTF. The CDR3 DNA sequence: TGTGCCAGCAGCTCAAGAACGGGACAGCTGTATGGCTACACCTTC.

The rearrangement joins TRBV5-6 to TRBJ2-1; D is unresolved. The V gene lost 4 bases and the J gene lost 5 bases, with 16 bases spanning the gap. The germline gives CDR1 SGHDT, CDR2 YYEEEE. This CDR3 is built from 15 residues. CDR3 sequence (DNA): TGTGCCAGCAGCGCACTACCTAGTAGCCACAATGAGCAGTTCTTC. It codes for CASSALPSSHNEQFF.

The gene calls are TRBV9 and TRBJ1-2; 8 nucleotides agree with TRBD1. The CDR3 runs 15 residues. CDR1 and CDR2 (germline): SGDLS, YYNGEE. Trimming cost V 0 bases and J 2 bases; bases outside gene matches: 3. The CDR3 nucleotides are TGTGCCAGCAGCGTAGGGACAGGGAGGAACTATGGCTACACCTTC. Residues: CASSVGTGRNYGYTF.

This chain links TRBV6-4 with TRBJ2-6; perhaps TRBD1 as D (6 bases). From germline, CDR1 is MRHNA and CDR2 SNTAGT. The CDR3 length is 16 residues. V lost 2 bases to trimming and J lost 2 bases, with 10 bases between them. The CDR3 DNA is TGTGCCAGCAGTGACCAGACAGGACCTGGGGCCAACGTCCTGACTTTC. Protein sequence: CASSDQTGPGANVLTF.

The chain employs TRBV5-1 and TRBJ2-7; TRBD1 might be the D (6 bases). The CDR3 contains 15 residues. Per germline, CDR1 SGHRS and CDR2 YFSETQ. V lost 0 bases to trimming and J lost 2 bases, with 12 bases between them. The CDR3 nucleotides are TGCGCCAGCAGCTTGGGTGTGACAGGCCCCTACGAGCAGTACTTC. Encoded protein: CASSLGVTGPYEQYF.

The chain links TRBV7-2 to TRBJ1-3; 8 bases line up with TRBD1. Germline trimming cut 5 bases from V and 4 bases from J; bases unmatched to any gene: 7. The CDR3 extends over 15 amino acids. CDR1 and CDR2 (germline): SGHTA, FQGNSA. The DNA of the CDR3 is TGTGCCAGCAGCATTCGACAGGGGCCAGGAAACACCATATATTTT. It translates to CASSIRQGPGNTIYF. The complete variable domain, with remaining parts taken from reference TRBV7-2 and TRBJ1-3, reads GAGVSQSPSNKVTEKGKDVELRCDPISGHTALYWYRQSLGQGLEFLIYFQGNSAPDKSGLPSDRFSAERTGGSVSTLTIQRTQQEDSAVYLCASSIRQGPGNTIYFGEGSWLTVV.